This T cell receptor beta chain is drawn from a study of radiation and T cells in renal cell carcinoma. General observations from the study: Top tumor clonotypes rose in blood 2 weeks post-radiation, then contracted.

Produced via immunoSEQ multiplex PCR; TCRdb's table is partial and in-frame only. The sample holds around 100,000 clones; 84% are singletons and the top ten take approximately 7.3%. Time point indicated: blood 4 weeks post-SBRT, at nephrectomy. Treatment here: 15 Gy SBRT to primary tumor, nephrectomy 4 weeks later. In the case of this clone: Its antigen is still unknown.

This specimen was blood, taken from a patient whose treatment included radiotherapy and nephrectomy. The origin of this receptor is a man in his sixties with renal cell carcinoma.

The CDR3 DNA follows: TGTGCCAGCAGCTTACTGACTGGCGGGAGGAGCACAGATACGCAGTATTTT. The encoded protein is CASSLLTGGRSTDTQYF. The gene calls are TRBV7-7 and TRBJ2-3, with TRBD2 identical over 8 bases. The CDR3 sequence is 17 residues long. The germline V gene encodes CDR1 SSHAT and CDR2 FNYEAQ (reference sequence). The V gene end was trimmed by 2 bases and the J gene end by 0 bases; junction bases not matched to a gene: 7.